The clone carrying this T cell receptor (beta chain) has a count of ten or more. What it recognizes is unknown. The data are from a study of T-cell reconstitution after alpha-beta-depleted transplantation in children. Study-wide results and caveats: T-cell counts and diversity at one year following transplant were attributed mainly to newly produced T cells.

Unique molecular identifiers tagged the TCRbeta library. TCRdb redid the calling of the PCR reads with MiXCR, one entry per CDR3 protein. This table has around 100,000 distinct CDR3 sequences, over 6% appearing once. The CDR3 is 15 residues long. J gave up 2 bases and V 4 bases, and 4 bases lay outside the gene matches. CDR1 SNHLY and CDR2 FYNNEI come from the germline V gene. The receptor was isolated from a boy aged 2 to 10 with acute lymphoblastic leukemia, due to receive a stem cell transplant. This chain uses TRBV2 with TRBJ2-1, with TRBD2 identical over 8 bases. The sequencing here drew on PBMCs, taken before TCRalphabeta/CD19-depleted stem cell transplant. The CDR3 is CASSAPGGAYNEQFF. CDR3 coding DNA: TGTGCCAGCAGTGCCCCCGGGGGGGCCTACAATGAGCAGTTCTTC.